A single sample gave rise to the 32 T cell receptor beta chains below, sequenced in a study of blood T cell repertoires in COVID-19. The table came from immunoSEQ multiplex PCR; TCRdb's copy has only in-frame clones and leaves some out. The sample yields about 240,000 clones, around 85% seen once. The specimen sequenced was PBMCs or T cells enriched from blood (not recorded which). These receptors were obtained from a woman aged 40-49 years with acute COVID-19.

V is TRBV20-1 and J is TRBJ1-5; D may be TRBD1 (5 bases). CDR3 length equals 15 residues. V dropped 3 bases and J dropped 0 bases, with 12 bases sitting between them. The germline CDR1 and CDR2 sequences are DFQATT and SNEGSKA (reference sequence). The CDR3 region has the DNA TGCAGTGCTAGTCAAGGGGCGGATAGCAATCAGCCCCAGCATTTT. Protein: CSASQGADSNQPQHF.

This clone was seen once. V usage is TRBV27 and J usage is TRBJ2-5, with TRBD1 matching 9 bases. The CDR3 runs 14 residues. V shed 7 bases, J shed 4 bases, and the junction held 7 bases outside the gene matches. Germline V CDR1 and CDR2: MNHEY, SMNVEV (reference sequence). As DNA, the CDR3 is TGTGCCAGCAAGAGGACAGGGGTGACAGAGACCCAGTACTTC. It encodes CASKRTGVTETQYF.

V is TRBV15 and J is TRBJ2-7; 7 bases line up with TRBD1. The CDR3 consists of 14 residues. From germline, CDR1 is LNHNV and CDR2 YYDKDF (reference sequence). The J segment lost 2 bases and the V segment lost 1 base, leaving 2 bases of the junction unmatched. Written as DNA, the CDR3 is TGTGCCACCAGCAGAGGGGACAGAACCTACGAGCAGTACTTC. Its translation is CATSRGDRTYEQYF.

The chain is built from TRBV19 and TRBJ2-5; 8 bases are a match to TRBD1. The CDR3 totals 16 residues. The V gene end was trimmed by 3 bases and the J gene end by 5 bases; junction bases not matched to a gene: 11. Germline assignment: CDR1 LNHDA and CDR2 SQIVND (reference sequence). The CDR3 DNA follows: TGTGCCAGTAGTATCGGCGGGGCAGGGGGCTGGGAGACCCAGTACTTC. It specifies CASSIGGAGGWETQYF.

The rearrangement links TRBV5-6 to TRBJ2-3; 8 bases match TRBD2. This CDR3 has 17 amino acids. The V gene's germline CDR1 is SGHDT and CDR2 YYEEEE. With 0 bases clipped from V and 0 bases from J, the junction kept 6 bases outside the gene matches. CDR3 sequence (DNA): TGTGCCAGCAGCTTGGACTCTAGCGGGCGTAGCACAGATACGCAGTATTTT. It is translated as CASSLDSSGRSTDTQYF.

This clone was picked up one time. The V gene is TRBV7-3, the J gene TRBJ2-5, with 8 bases aligning to TRBD1. Germline lookup yields CDR1 SGHTA and CDR2 FQGTGA. Trimming removed 4 bases from V and 3 bases from J; junction bases left unmatched: 1. CDR3 length: 13 residues. DNA of the CDR3: TGTGCCAGCAGCTCGGACAGGGAAGAGACCCAGTACTTC. Translated, it gives CASSSDREETQYF. The full variable domain, with the rest looked up from reference TRBV7-3 and TRBJ2-5, is GAGVSQTPSNKVTEKGKYVELRCDPISGHTALYWYRQSLGQGPEFLIYFQGTGAADDSGLPNDRFFAVRPEGSVSTLKIQRTERGDSAVYLCASSSDREETQYFGPGTRLLVL.

The V and J genes are TRBV5-1 and TRBJ2-3, with unresolved D. Trimming took 0 bases from V and 2 from J, leaving 10 bases between them. This CDR3 spans 15 amino acids. The germline CDR1 and CDR2 sequences are SGHRS and YFSETQ. CDR3 region: CASSLDATNTDTQYF. CDR3 bases: TGCGCCAGCAGCTTGGACGCTACCAACACAGATACGCAGTATTTT.

The chain joins TRBV19 to TRBJ1-1; D may be TRBD1 (5 bases). CDR1 LNHDA and CDR2 SQIVND come from the germline V gene (reference sequence). The CDR3 is 13 amino acids. The V gene lost 8 bases and the J gene lost 1 base, with 11 bases spanning the gap. CDR3 residues: CASGFQGNTEAFF. The CDR3, as DNA: TGTGCCAGTGGATTCCAGGGGAACACTGAAGCTTTCTTT.

J is TRBJ1-5 and V is TRBV27; the D gene is possibly TRBD1 (6 bases). Trimming cost V 6 bases and J 6 bases, with 21 bases left between them. CDR3 length: 16 residues. Germline V gene data show CDR1 as MNHEY and CDR2 as SMNVEV (reference sequence). The CDR3 nucleotides read TGTGCCAGCAGGTCGACAGGTCTGGTCTTAAGTCAGCCCCAGCATTTT. Translation gives CASRSTGLVLSQPQHF.

This rearrangement joins TRBV5-4 to TRBJ1-6, with 8 bases identical to TRBD1. The junction had 5 bases not matched to a gene; V was cut back by 4 bases and J by 8 bases. Germline CDR1 is SGHNT and CDR2 is YYREEE (reference sequence). This CDR3 is built from 14 residues. The chain's CDR3 is CASSPGQVYSPLHF. The CDR3 nucleotides are TGTGCCAGCAGCCCGGGACAGGTTTATTCACCCCTCCACTTT.

The CDR3 loop reads CASSQGTSELQETQYF. The DNA for the CDR3 is TGTGCCAGCAGCCAAGGGACTAGCGAGCTCCAAGAGACCCAGTACTTC. The chain is built from TRBV3-1 (or the pseudogene TRBV3-2) and TRBJ2-5; TRBD2 matches at 9 bases. There are 16 residues in the CDR3. Unmatched junction bases numbered 4, after V lost 1 base and J lost 1 base. The germline CDR1 and CDR2 sequences are LGHDT and YNNKEL (reference sequence).

Here the CDR3 DNA reads TGTGCCAGCAGGGAAGGAGGCAGCGGGGGGTCCGACGTTAATTCACCCCTCCACTTT. Its translation: CASREGGSGGSDVNSPLHF. The rearrangement uses TRBV9 and TRBJ1-6, with a tentative D call TRBD1 (5 bases). V gave up 5 bases and J gave up 6 bases, with 27 bases separating them. The CDR3 loop spans 19 amino acids. Germline lookup yields CDR1 SGDLS and CDR2 YYNGEE.

This clone appeared once. The V and J genes are TRBV6-1 and TRBJ2-2; 14 bases are shared with TRBD2. The germline gives CDR1 MNHNS, CDR2 SASEGT. V shed 4 bases and J 7 bases; nucleotides not matched to a gene: 5. The length of the CDR3 is 16 residues. The CDR3 region is CASSGWTSGRNGELFF. The DNA of the CDR3 is TGTGCCAGCAGTGGGTGGACTAGCGGGAGGAACGGGGAGCTGTTTTTT.

The chain links TRBV5-1 to TRBJ2-3; D is ambiguous. The CDR3 runs 14 residues. CDR1 is SGHRS, CDR2 YFSETQ, per germline. The V gene lost 5 bases and the J gene lost 6 bases, with 16 bases spanning the gap. CDR3 amino acids: CASSSYRIPDTQYF. The CDR3 nucleotides read TGCGCCAGCAGTTCCTATCGTATACCGGATACGCAGTATTTT. Combining the CDR3 with reference TRBV5-1 and TRBJ2-3 gives the whole variable domain KAGVTQTPRYLIKTRGQQVTLSCSPISGHRSVSWYQQTPGQGLQFLFEYFSETQRNKGNFPGRFSGRQFSNSRSEMNVSTLELGDSALYLCASSSYRIPDTQYFGPGTRLTVL.

The sample holds one count of this clone. V and J are TRBV7-3 and TRBJ1-1; no definite D call. Germline lookup yields CDR1 SGHTA and CDR2 FQGTGA. There are 13 residues in the CDR3. V was trimmed by 1 base and J by 5 bases, leaving 8 bases between them. CDR3 nucleotides: TGTGCCAGCAGCTTAAATCGGGTTACTGAAGCTTTCTTT. Translation: CASSLNRVTEAFF.

The chain uses TRBV7-9 and TRBJ2-1; the D gene is possibly TRBD1 (5 bases). There are 16 residues in the CDR3. Between the trimmed V and J ends, which lost 4 bases and 6 bases, there was a span of 19 bases. Germline CDR1 and CDR2: SEHNR and FQNEAQ (reference sequence). Here the CDR3 reads CASSSSNPQGGNEQFF. In DNA form, the CDR3 reads TGTGCCAGCAGCTCGTCCAATCCCCAGGGCGGCAATGAGCAGTTCTTC.

The chain has TRBV18 and TRBJ2-7; 9 bases are a match to TRBD2. Germline V gene sequence: CDR1 KGHSH, CDR2 LQKENI. J was trimmed by 7 bases and V by 6 bases; bases with no gene match: 10. The CDR3 covers 14 residues. The CDR3 bases are TGTGCCAGCTCCCTCGTTAGCGGGAGTGTTGAGCAGTACTTC. Translated: CASSLVSGSVEQYF.

CDR3 bases: TGCGCCAGCAGCTTGTACCCCCGGGACAACGATAATTCACCCCTCCACTTT. Translated: CASSLYPRDNDNSPLHF. The J gene is TRBJ1-6, the V gene TRBV5-1, with D possibly matching TRBD1 (6 bases). CDR1 SGHRS and CDR2 YFSETQ come from the germline V gene. The V gene lost 1 base and the J gene lost 5 bases, with 16 bases spanning the gap. CDR3 size: 17 residues.

The chain couples TRBV19 to TRBJ2-3; 8 nucleotides agree with TRBD2. V lost 5 bases to trimming and J lost 4 bases; unmatched junction nucleotides: 8. In germline, CDR1 is LNHDA, CDR2 SQIVND (reference sequence). The length of the CDR3 is 15 residues. The CDR3 region is CASSAGGLFADTQYF. The CDR3 region has the DNA TGTGCCAGTAGTGCGGGAGGTCTATTTGCAGATACGCAGTATTTT.

The V gene is TRBV19, the J gene TRBJ1-2; TRBD1 aligns across 8 bases. Germline trimming cut 3 bases from V and 4 bases from J; bases unmatched to any gene: 4. The CDR3 runs 14 residues. The germline V gene has CDR1 LNHDA and CDR2 SQIVND (reference sequence). CDR3 nucleotide sequence: TGTGCCAGTAGTATCGCGGGGACAGGCTATGGCTACACCTTC. Residues: CASSIAGTGYGYTF.

The chain uses TRBV2 and TRBJ2-3; weak D call: TRBD1 (6 bases). Trimming cost V 6 bases and J 3 bases, with 7 bases left between them. The CDR3 sequence is 12 residues long. The germline V gene has CDR1 SNHLY and CDR2 FYNNEI. CDR3 nucleotides: TGTGCCAGCAGCGGACAGACAGATACGCAGTATTTT. Its protein product is CASSGQTDTQYF.

The rearrangement joins TRBV11-3 to TRBJ2-1; 9 nucleotides match TRBD1. V lost 4 bases and J lost 7; bases outside the gene matches: 8. Germline CDR1 SGHNT, CDR2 YENEEA. This CDR3 has 15 residues. This CDR3 is CASSSTGQGVNEQFF. In DNA, the CDR3 is TGTGCCAGCAGCTCTACGGGACAGGGTGTGAATGAGCAGTTCTTC. Supplemented by reference TRBV11-3 and TRBJ2-1, the full variable domain reads EAGVVQSPRYKIIEKKQPVAFWCNPISGHNTLYWYLQNLGQGPELLIRYENEEAVDDSQLPKDRFSAERLKGVDSTLKIQPAELGDSAVYLCASSSTGQGVNEQFFGPGTRLTVL.

The chain joins TRBV6-5 to TRBJ2-7; 10 nucleotides align to TRBD2. With V trimmed by 7 bases and J by 7 bases, 7 bases remained unmatched. The CDR3 loop spans 13 amino acids. From germline, CDR1 is MNHEY and CDR2 SVGAGI. CDR3: CASKTAGGREQYF. DNA for the CDR3: TGTGCCAGCAAAACAGCGGGGGGGAGAGAGCAGTACTTC.

V and J are TRBV7-6 and TRBJ2-1; 10 bases fit TRBD2. The V and J ends lost 5 bases and 5 bases, in that order; junction bases with no gene match: 6. The length of the CDR3 is 15 residues. Germline V gene lookup returns CDR1 SGHVS and CDR2 FNYEAQ. The CDR3 loop is CASSLGLAEHNEQFF. The CDR3 region has the DNA TGTGCCAGCAGCCTCGGACTAGCGGAGCACAATGAGCAGTTCTTC.

This chain uses TRBV10-2 with TRBJ2-3; tentative D call: TRBD2 (7 bases). Trimming removed 8 bases at V and 0 bases at J, with 12 bases between. This CDR3 spans 14 amino acids. Germline assignment: CDR1 WSHSY and CDR2 SAAADI. For the CDR3, the DNA is TGCGCCAGCGGGGGGGGCGGGAGCACAGATACGCAGTATTTT. Amino acids: CASGGGGSTDTQYF.

V and J are TRBV29-1 and TRBJ2-7; TRBD1 might be the D (8 bases). This CDR3 contains 14 residues. Germline loops: CDR1 SQVTM, CDR2 ANQGSEA. Trimming shortened V by 4 bases and J by 2 bases, and 15 bases separated the two germline ends. Here the CDR3 DNA reads TGCAGCGTTGGATGGACAGGGAGGGCCTACGAGCAGTACTTC. As protein: CSVGWTGRAYEQYF.

A few counts support this clone. The rearrangement joins TRBV4-1 to TRBJ1-3; D gene ambiguous. CDR1 MGHRA and CDR2 YSYEKL come from the germline V gene. Trimming took off 3 bases at V and 0 bases at J, with 15 bases between the two ends. The CDR3 is 17 residues long. CDR3 sequence (DNA): TGCGCCAGCAGCCACTCCGGGTTCCAAACCTCTGGAAACACCATATATTTT. Translating gives CASSHSGFQTSGNTIYF.

The chain couples TRBV19 to TRBJ2-1, with D uncertain. The V and J ends lost 3 bases and 4 bases respectively, with 10 bases between them. Germline V gene lookup returns CDR1 LNHDA and CDR2 SQIVND (reference sequence). The length of the CDR3 is 14 residues. Written as DNA, the CDR3 is TGTGCCAGTAGTATGGGCATTAGATACAATGAGCAGTTCTTC. Amino acids: CASSMGIRYNEQFF.

This clone was seen a handful of times. The genes are TRBV29-1 and TRBJ1-4, with 9 nucleotides matching TRBD1. Germline V CDR1 and CDR2: SQVTM, ANQGSEA. The CDR3 has 14 amino acids. Trimming took 4 bases from V and 5 from J; bases not matched to a gene: 5. CDR3 sequence: CSVALGTGNEKLFF. The CDR3 bases are TGCAGCGTTGCTTTAGGGACAGGGAATGAAAAACTGTTTTTT.

The chain combines TRBV7-2 with TRBJ2-7; TRBD2 is a possible D gene (5 bases). Looked up from germline, CDR1 is SGHTA and CDR2 is FQGNSA. The CDR3 runs to 13 residues. The ends were cut back, 4 bases at V and 6 bases at J, with 13 bases in the middle. The CDR3 reads CASSSGIRGEQYF. CDR3 in DNA: TGTGCCAGCAGCTCCGGGATCCGGGGCGAGCAGTACTTC.

For the CDR3, the DNA is TGTGCCAGCAATCCTGGACAGAACACCGGGGAGCTGTTTTTT. It codes for CASNPGQNTGELFF. V is TRBV6-5 and J is TRBJ2-2; TRBD1 might be the D (5 bases). The CDR3 length is 14 residues. V lost 7 bases to trimming and J lost 1 base, with 10 bases between them. Germline V CDR1 and CDR2: MNHEY, SVGAGI.

The rearrangement joins TRBV19 to TRBJ2-7, with D possibly matching TRBD2 (6 bases). V was cut by 0 bases and J by 3 bases, with 9 bases left in between. CDR3 length: 14 residues. CDR1 LNHDA and CDR2 SQIVND come from the germline V gene (reference sequence). CDR3 amino acids: CASSIDGRIYEQYF. In DNA form, the CDR3 reads TGTGCCAGTAGTATAGATGGGAGGATCTACGAGCAGTACTTC.